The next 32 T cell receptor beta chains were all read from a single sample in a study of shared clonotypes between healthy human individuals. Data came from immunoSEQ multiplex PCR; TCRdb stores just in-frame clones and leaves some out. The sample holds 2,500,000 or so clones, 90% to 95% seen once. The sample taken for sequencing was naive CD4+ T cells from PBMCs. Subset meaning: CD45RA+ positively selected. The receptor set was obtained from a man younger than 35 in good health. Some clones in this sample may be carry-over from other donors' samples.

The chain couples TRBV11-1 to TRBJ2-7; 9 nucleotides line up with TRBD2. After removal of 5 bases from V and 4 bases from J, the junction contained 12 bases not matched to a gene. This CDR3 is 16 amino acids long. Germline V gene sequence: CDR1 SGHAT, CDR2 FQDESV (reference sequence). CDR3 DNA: TGTGCCAGCAGCGCCCGAGGGACTAGCAACCGATACGAGCAGTACTTC. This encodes CASSARGTSNRYEQYF.

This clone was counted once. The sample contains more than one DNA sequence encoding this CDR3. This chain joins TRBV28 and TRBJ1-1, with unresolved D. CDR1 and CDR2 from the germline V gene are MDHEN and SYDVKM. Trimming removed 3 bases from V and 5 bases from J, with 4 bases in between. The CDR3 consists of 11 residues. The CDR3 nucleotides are TGTGCCAGCAGTTTCTGGACTGAAGCTTTCTTT. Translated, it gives CASSFWTEAFF.

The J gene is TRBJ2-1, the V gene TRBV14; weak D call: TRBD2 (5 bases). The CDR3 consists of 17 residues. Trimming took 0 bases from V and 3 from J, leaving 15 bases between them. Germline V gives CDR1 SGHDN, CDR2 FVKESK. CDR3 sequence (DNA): TGTGCCAGCAGCCAAGATCCCCCGGGATGGAGCTACAATGAGCAGTTCTTC. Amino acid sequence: CASSQDPPGWSYNEQFF.

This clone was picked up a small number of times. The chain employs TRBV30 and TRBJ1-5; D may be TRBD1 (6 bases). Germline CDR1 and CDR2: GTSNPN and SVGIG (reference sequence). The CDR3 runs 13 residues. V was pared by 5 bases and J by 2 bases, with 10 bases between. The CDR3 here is CAWLQGGNQPQHF. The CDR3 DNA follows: TGTGCCTGGCTACAGGGCGGCAATCAGCCCCAGCATTTT.

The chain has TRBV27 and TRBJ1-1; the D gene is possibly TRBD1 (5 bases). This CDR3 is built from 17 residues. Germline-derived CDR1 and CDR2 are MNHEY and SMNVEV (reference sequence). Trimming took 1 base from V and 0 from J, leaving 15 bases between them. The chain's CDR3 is CASSLWGRSDMNTEAFF. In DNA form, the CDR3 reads TGTGCCAGCAGTTTATGGGGCAGGTCTGACATGAACACTGAAGCTTTCTTT.

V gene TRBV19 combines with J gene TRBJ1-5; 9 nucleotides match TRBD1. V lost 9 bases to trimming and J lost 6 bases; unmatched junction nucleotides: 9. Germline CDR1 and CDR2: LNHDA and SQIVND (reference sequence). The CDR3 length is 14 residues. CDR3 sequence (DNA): TGTGCCAGCAGGGACAGGGAAGCAGGTCAGCCCCAGCATTTT. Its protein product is CASRDREAGQPQHF.

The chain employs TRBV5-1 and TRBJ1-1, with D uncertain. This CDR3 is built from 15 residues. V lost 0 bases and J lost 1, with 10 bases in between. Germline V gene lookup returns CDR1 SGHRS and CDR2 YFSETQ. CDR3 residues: CASSLALRANTEAFF. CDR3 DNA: TGCGCCAGCAGCTTGGCTCTAAGGGCGAACACTGAAGCTTTCTTT.

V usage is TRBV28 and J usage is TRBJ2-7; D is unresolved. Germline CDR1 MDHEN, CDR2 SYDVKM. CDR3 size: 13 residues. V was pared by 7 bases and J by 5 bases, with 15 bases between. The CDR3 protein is CASTPRAANEQYF. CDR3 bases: TGTGCCAGCACCCCAAGGGCCGCGAACGAGCAGTACTTC.

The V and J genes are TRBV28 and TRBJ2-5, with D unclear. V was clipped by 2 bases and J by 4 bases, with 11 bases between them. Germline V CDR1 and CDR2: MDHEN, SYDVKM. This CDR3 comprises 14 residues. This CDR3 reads CASSLRGPLETQYF. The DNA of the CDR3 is TGTGCCAGCAGTTTACGTGGGCCCCTAGAGACCCAGTACTTC.

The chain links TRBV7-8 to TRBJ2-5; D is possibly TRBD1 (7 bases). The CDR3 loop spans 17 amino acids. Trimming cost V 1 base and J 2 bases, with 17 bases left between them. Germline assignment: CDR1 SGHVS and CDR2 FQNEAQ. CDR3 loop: CASSLVAGGHGQETQYF. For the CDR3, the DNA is TGTGCCAGCAGCTTAGTTGCAGGGGGGCATGGGCAAGAGACCCAGTACTTC.

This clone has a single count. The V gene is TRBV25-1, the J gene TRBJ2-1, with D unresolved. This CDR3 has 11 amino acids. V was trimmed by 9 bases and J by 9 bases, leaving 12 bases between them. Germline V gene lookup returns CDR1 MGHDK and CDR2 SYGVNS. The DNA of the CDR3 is TGTGCCAGTTCCTCCCGAGGTGAGCAGTTCTTC. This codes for CASSSRGEQFF. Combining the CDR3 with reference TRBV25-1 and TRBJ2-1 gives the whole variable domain EADIYQTPRYLVIGTGKKITLECSQTMGHDKMYWYQQDPGMELHLIHYSYGVNSTEKGDLSSESTVSRIRTEHFPLTLESARPSHTSQYLCASSSRGEQFFGPGTRLTVL.

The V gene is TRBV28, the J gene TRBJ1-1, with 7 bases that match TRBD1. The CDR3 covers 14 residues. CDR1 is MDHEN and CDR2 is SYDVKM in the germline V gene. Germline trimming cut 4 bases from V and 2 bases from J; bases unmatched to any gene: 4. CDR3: CASSYGTVNTEAFF. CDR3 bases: TGTGCCAGCAGTTACGGGACAGTAAACACTGAAGCTTTCTTT.

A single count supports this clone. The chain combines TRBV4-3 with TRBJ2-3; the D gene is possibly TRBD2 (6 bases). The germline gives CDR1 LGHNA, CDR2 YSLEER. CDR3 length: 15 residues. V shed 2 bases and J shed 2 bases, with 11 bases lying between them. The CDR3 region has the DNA TGCGCCAGCAGCCAACTAGGACTATTCACAGATACGCAGTATTTT. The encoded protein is CASSQLGLFTDTQYF.

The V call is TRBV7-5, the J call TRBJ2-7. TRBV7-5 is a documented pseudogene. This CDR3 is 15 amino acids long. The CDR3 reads CARSLWLIYSYEQYF. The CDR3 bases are TGTGCCAGAAGCTTATGGCTGATCTACTCCTACGAGCAGTACTTC.

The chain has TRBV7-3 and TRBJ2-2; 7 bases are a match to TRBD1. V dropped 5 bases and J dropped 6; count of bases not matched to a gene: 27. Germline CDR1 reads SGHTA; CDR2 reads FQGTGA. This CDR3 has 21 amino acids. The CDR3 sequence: CASSPYLGTAQALGGPGELFF. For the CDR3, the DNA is TGTGCCAGCAGCCCATATTTAGGGACAGCACAAGCCCTAGGGGGTCCCGGGGAGCTGTTTTTT.

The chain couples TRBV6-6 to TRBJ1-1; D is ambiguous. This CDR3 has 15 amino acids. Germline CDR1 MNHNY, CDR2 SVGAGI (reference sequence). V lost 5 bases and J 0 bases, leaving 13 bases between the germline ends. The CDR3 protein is CASSHIQQVNTEAFF. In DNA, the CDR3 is TGTGCCAGCAGTCACATCCAGCAGGTGAACACTGAAGCTTTCTTT.

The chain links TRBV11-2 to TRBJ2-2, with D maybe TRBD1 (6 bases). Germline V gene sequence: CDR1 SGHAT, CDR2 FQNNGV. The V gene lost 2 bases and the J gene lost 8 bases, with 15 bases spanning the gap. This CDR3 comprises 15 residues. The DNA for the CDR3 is TGTGCCAGCAGCTTATTGCAGGGGCTAGGAGGGGAGCTGTTTTTT. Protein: CASSLLQGLGGELFF. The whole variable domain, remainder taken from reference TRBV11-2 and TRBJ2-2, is EAGVAQSPRYKIIEKRQSVAFWCNPISGHATLYWYQQILGQGPKLLIQFQNNGVVDDSQLPKDRFSAERLKGVDSTLKIQPAKLEDSAVYLCASSLLQGLGGELFFGEGSRLTVL.

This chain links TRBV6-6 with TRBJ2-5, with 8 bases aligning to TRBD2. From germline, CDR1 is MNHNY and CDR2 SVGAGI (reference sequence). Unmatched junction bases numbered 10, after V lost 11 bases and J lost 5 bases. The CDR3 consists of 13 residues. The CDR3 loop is CAVRRTGGETQYF. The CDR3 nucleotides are TGTGCCGTCCGGAGGACGGGGGGGGAGACCCAGTACTTC.

CDR3 coding DNA: TGTGCCAGCACCACCCCCGGAAGGGGGCCCACTGAAGCTTTCTTT. This gives the protein CASTTPGRGPTEAFF. The V and J genes are TRBV6-5 and TRBJ1-1; the match to TRBD1 covers 7 bases. The CDR3 is 15 residues long. J gave up 4 bases and V 7 bases, and 12 bases lay outside the gene matches. Germline CDR1 reads MNHEY; CDR2 reads SVGAGI.

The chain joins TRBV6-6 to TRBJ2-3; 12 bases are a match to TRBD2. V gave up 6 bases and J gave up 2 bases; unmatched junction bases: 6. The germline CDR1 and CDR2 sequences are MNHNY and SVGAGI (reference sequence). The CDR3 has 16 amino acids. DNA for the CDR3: TGTGCCAGCAGCCCCGGACTAGCGGGAAACACAGATACGCAGTATTTT. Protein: CASSPGLAGNTDTQYF.

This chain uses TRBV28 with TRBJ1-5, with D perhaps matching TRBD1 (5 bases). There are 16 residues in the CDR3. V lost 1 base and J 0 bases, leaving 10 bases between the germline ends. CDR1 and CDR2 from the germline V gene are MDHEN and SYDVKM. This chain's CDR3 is CASSLYGTYSNQPQHF. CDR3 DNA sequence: TGTGCCAGCAGTTTATATGGGACCTATAGCAATCAGCCCCAGCATTTT.

CDR3 in amino acids: CASRGAPAGYDEQYF. DNA of the CDR3: TGTGCCAGCAGGGGTGCGCCAGCCGGCTACGACGAGCAGTACTTC. The chain uses TRBV2 and TRBJ2-7; D is undetermined. Between the trimmed V and J ends, which lost 6 bases and 5 bases, there was a span of 20 bases. There are 15 residues in the CDR3. Germline V lookup: CDR1 SNHLY, CDR2 FYNNEI.

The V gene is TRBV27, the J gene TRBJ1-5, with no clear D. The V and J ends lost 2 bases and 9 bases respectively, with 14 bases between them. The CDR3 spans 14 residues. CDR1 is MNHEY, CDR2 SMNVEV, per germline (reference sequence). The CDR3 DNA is TGTGCCAGCAGTTTAGTCGGCAGCCACCGGCCCCAGCATTTT. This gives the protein CASSLVGSHRPQHF.

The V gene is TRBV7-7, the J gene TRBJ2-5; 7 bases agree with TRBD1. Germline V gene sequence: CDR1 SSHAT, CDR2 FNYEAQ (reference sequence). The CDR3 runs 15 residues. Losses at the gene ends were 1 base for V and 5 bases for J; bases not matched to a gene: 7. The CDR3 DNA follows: TGTGCCAGCAGCTTAGAACTAGGGGGCAGGGAGACCCAGTACTTC. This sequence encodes CASSLELGGRETQYF.

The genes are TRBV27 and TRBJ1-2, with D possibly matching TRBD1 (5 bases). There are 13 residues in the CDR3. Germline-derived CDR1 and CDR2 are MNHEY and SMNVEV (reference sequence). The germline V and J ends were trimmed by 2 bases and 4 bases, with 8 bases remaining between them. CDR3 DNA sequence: TGTGCCAGCAGTTTAATCGGGACCTATGGCTACACCTTC. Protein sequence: CASSLIGTYGYTF.

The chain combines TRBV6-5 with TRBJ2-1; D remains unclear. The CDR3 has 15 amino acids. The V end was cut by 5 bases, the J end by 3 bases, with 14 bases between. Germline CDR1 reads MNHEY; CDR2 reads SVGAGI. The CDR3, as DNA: TGTGCCAGCAGTCGTGGCGATAGCTTCTACAATGAGCAGTTCTTC. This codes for CASSRGDSFYNEQFF.

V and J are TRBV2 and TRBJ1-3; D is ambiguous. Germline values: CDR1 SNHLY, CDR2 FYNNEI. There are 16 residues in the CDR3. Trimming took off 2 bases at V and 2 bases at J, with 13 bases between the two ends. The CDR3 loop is CASSERFGMPGNTIYF. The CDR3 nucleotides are TGTGCCAGCAGTGAAAGGTTTGGGATGCCTGGAAACACCATATATTTT.

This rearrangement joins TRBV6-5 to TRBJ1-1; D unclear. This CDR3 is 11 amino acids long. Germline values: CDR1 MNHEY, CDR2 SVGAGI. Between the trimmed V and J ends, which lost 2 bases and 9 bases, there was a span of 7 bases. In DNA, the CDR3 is TGTGCCAGCAGTTACCGCCATCAAGCTTTCTTT. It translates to CASSYRHQAFF.

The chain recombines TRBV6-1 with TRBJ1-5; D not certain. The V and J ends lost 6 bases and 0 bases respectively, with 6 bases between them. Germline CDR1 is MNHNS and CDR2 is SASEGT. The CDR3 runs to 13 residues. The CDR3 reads CASSAYSNQPQHF. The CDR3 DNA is TGTGCCAGCAGCGCATATAGCAATCAGCCCCAGCATTTT.

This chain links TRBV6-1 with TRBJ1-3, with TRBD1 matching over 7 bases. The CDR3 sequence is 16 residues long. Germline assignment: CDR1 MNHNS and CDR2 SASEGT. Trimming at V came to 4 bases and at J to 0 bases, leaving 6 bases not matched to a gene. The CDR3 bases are TGTGCCAGCAGTGGACCGGGACAGCGCTCTGGAAACACCATATATTTT. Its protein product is CASSGPGQRSGNTIYF.

CDR3 loop: CATTRRAATDTQYF. CDR3 DNA sequence: TGTGCCACCACTCGGAGGGCCGCGACAGATACGCAGTATTTT. The chain carries TRBV15 and TRBJ2-3, with D possibly being TRBD2 (6 bases). Germline CDR1 and CDR2: LNHNV and YYDKDF (reference sequence). The CDR3 is made up of 14 amino acids. V was clipped by 7 bases and J by 3 bases, with 14 bases between them.

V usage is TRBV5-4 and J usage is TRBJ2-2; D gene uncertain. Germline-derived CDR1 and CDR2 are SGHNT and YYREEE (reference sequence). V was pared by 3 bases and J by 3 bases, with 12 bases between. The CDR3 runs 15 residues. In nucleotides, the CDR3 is TGTGCCAGCAGCTATAACCGACCCGACACCGGGGAGCTGTTTTTT. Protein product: CASSYNRPDTGELFF.